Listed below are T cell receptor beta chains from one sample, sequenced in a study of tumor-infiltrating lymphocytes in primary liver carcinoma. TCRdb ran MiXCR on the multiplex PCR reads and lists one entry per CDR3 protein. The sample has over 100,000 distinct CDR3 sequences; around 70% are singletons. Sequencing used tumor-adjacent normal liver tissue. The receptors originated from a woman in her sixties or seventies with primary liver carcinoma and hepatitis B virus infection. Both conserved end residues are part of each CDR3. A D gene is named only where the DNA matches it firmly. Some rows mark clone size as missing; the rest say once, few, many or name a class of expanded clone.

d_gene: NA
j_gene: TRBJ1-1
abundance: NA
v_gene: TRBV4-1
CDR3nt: TGCGCCAACAGCCAAGGCCCAGGGAGTGGGTTCACTGAAGCTTTCTTT
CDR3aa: CANSQGPGSGFTEAFF

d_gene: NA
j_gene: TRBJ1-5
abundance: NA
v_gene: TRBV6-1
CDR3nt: TGTGCCAGAAGTGAAGCGCTAGGACCAAATCAGCCCCAGCATTTT
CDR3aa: CARSEALGPNQPQHF

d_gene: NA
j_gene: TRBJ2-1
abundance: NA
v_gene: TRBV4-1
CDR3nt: TGCGCCTGTAGCCAAGATTCGGCAGGACACTTTGAGCAGTTCTTC
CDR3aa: CACSQDSAGHFEQFF

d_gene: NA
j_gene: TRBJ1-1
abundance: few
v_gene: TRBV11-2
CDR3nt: TGTGCCAGCAGCCGGGGGGGGTTGAGCACTGAAGCTTTCTTT
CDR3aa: CASSRGGLSTEAFF

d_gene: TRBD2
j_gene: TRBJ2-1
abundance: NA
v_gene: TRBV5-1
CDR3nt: TGCGCCAGCAGCTTCTATTGGGGGGGTAGGGAGAGTGAGCAGTTCTTC
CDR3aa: CASSFYWGGRESEQFF

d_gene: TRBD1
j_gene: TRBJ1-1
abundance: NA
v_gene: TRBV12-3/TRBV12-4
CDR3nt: TGTGCCAGCAGTTTAAGGGGGCCGAGCACTGAAGCTTTCTTC
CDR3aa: CASSLRGPSTEAFF

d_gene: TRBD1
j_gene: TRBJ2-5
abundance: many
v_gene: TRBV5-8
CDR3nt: TGTGCCAGCAGCTCCCGGACAGGGGGCGATGAGACCCAGTACTTC
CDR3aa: CASSSRTGGDETQYF

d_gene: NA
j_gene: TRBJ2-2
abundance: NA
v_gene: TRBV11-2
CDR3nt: TGTGCCAGTAGCTTAGATTGGAGCGTAGCGTTTAGCACTGGGGAGCTGTTTTTT
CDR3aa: CASSLDWSVAFSTGELFF

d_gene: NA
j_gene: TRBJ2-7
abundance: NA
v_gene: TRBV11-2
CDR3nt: TGTTCCAGTAGCTTCATGGGTCGGTACGAGGAGTACTTC
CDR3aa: CSSSFMGRYEEYF

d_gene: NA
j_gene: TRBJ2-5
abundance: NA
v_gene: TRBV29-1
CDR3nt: TGCAGCGTTGTGCGCGACATCCAAGAGACCCAGTACTTC
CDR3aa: CSVVRDIQETQYF

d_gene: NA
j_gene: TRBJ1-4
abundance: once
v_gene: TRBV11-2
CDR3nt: TGTACCAGCAGGAGGGGGGGCAGGGAAAAACTGTTTTTT
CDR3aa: CTSRRGGREKLFF

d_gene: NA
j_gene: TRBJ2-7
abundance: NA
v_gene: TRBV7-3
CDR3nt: TGTGCCAGCAGCTTAAGTCGGGCTCACAAGCAGTACTTC
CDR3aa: CASSLSRAHKQYF